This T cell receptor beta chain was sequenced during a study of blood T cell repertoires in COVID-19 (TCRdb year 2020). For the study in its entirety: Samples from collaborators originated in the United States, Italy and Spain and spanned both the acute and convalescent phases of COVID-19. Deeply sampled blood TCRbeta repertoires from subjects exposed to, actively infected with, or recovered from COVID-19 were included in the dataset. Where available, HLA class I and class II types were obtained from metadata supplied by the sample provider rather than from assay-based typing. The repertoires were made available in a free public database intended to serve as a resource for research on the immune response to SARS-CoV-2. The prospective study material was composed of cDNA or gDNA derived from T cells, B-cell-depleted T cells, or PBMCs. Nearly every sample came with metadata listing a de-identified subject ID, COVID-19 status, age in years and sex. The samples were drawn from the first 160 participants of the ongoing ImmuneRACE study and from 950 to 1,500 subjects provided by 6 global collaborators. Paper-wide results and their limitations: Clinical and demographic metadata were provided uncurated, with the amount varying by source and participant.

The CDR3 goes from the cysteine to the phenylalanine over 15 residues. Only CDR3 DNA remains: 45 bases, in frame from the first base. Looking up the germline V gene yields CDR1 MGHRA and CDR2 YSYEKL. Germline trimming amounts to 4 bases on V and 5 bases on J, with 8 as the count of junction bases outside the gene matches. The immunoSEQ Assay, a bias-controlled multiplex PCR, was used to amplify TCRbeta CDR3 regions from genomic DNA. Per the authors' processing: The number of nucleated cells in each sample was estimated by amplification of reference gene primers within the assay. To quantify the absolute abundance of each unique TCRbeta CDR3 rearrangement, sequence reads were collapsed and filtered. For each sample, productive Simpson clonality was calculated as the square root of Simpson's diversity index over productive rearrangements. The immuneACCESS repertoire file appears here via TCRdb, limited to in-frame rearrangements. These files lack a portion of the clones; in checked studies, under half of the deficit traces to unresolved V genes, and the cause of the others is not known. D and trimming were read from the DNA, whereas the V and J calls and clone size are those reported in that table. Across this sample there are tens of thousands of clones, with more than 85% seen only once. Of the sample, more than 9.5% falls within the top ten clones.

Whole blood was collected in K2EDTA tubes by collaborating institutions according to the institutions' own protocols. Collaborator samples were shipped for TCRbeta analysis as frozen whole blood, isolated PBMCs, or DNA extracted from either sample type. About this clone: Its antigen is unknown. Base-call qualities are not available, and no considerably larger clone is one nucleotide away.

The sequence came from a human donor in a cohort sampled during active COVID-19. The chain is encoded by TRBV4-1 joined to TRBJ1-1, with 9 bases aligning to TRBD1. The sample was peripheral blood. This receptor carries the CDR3 CASSPRPTGGTEAFF. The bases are TGCGCCAGCAGCCCTAGACCGACAGGGGGGACTGAAGCTTTCTTT.